This T cell receptor (beta chain) was profiled in a study of shared T cell receptors in the human thymus. CDR3 length: 16 amino acids. The germline V gene encodes CDR1 MDHEN and CDR2 SYDVKM. V lost 3 bases and J 2 bases, leaving 16 bases between the germline ends. Sequencing used immunoSEQ multiplex PCR; TCRdb keeps in-frame clones, though not all of them. In the table there are hundreds of thousands of clones, approximately 83% of which are singletons. The same data also went into a second study, on human thymus T cells. From that study: Donation was from healthy Finnish infants who were having corrective surgery that addressed congenital heart defects.

This clonotype was obtained from a girl under three years old with a congenital heart defect. The chain joins TRBV28 to TRBJ1-2; tentative D call: TRBD1 (5 bases). Material for sequencing was thymocytes. As DNA, the CDR3 is TGTGCCAGCAGTTTCTGGTCGGACAAGATCAACTATGGCTACACCTTC. Amino acid sequence: CASSFWSDKINYGYTF.